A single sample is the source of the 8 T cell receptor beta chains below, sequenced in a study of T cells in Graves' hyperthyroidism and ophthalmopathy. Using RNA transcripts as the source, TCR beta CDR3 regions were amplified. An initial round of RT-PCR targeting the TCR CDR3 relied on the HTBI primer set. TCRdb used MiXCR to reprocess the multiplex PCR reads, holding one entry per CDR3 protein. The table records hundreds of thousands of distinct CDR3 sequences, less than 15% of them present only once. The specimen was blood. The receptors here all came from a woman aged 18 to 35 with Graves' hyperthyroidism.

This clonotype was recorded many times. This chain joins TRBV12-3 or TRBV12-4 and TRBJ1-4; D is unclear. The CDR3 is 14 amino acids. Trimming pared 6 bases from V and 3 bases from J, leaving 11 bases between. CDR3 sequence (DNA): TGTGCCAGCAGCTGGACTAAACCTAATGAAAAACTGTTTTTT. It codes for CASSWTKPNEKLFF.

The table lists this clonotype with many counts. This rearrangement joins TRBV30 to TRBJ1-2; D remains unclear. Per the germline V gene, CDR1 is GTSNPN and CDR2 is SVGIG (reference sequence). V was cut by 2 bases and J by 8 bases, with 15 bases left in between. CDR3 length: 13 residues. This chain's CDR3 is CAWSSRAGLGYTF. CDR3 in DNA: TGTGCCTGGAGTAGTCGAGCCGGCTTGGGCTACACCTTC.

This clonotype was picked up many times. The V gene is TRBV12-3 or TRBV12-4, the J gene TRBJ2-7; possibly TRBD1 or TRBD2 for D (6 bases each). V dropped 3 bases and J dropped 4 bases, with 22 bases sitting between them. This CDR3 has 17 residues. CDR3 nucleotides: TGTGCCAGCAGTTTCCCGGGAGCCCCTCGGAGGGGGTACGAGCAGTACTTC. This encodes CASSFPGAPRRGYEQYF.

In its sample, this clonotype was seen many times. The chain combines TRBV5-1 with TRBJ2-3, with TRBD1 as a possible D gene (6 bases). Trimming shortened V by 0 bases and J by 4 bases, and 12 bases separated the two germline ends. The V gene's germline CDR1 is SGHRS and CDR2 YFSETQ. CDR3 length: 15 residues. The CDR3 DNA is TGCGCCAGCAGCTTGGCTCAGGGGTCGGCAGATACGCAGTATTTT. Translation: CASSLAQGSADTQYF.

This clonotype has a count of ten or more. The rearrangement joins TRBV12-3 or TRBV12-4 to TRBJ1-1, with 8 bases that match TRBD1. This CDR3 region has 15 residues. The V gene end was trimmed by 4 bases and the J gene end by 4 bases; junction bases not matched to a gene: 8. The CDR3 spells CASSWPGRGLTEAFF. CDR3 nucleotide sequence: TGTGCCAGCAGTTGGCCGGGCAGGGGGCTCACTGAAGCTTTCTTT.

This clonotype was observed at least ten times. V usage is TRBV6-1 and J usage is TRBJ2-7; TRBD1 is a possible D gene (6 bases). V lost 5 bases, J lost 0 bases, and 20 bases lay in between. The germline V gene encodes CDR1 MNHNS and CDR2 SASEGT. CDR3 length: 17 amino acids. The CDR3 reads CASSRISGTSSSYEQYF. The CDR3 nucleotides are TGTGCCAGCAGTCGGATCTCCGGGACATCGAGCTCCTACGAGCAGTACTTC.

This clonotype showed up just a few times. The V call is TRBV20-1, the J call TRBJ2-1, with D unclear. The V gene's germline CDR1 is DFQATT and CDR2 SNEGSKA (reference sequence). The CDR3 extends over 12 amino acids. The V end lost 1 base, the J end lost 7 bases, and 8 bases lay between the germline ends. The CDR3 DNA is TGCAGTGCTAGAGTCCTGGTAAATGAGCAGTTCTTC. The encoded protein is CSARVLVNEQFF.

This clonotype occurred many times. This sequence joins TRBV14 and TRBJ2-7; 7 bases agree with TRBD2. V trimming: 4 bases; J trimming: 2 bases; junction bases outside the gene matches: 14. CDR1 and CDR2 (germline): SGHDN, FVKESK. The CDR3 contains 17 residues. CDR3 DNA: TGTGCCAGCAGCCCAAATAAGATGGCGGGAGCCCCCTACGAGCAGTACTTC. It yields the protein CASSPNKMAGAPYEQYF.